The 30 T cell receptor beta chains presented below share a single source sample, sequenced in a study of regulatory T cells in long-lasting Graves disease. Sample time point: newly diagnosed GD, antithyroid drugs for less than 3 months. Construction of the TCR library relied on RNA isolated from PBMCs. CDR3 regions were amplified by Arm-PCR using iRepertoire HTBI primers to build TCR beta libraries. MiXCR, run by TCRdb on the multiplex PCR reads, gives a single entry per CDR3 protein. This sample has 350,000 to 500,000 distinct CDR3 sequences, with 16% found just once. This sample also belongs to another study, concerning T cells in Graves' hyperthyroidism and ophthalmopathy.

The sample in question was peripheral blood mononuclear cells (PBMCs), obtained at new diagnosis, from a patient treated with antithyroid drugs. All receptors derive from a woman aged 18-35 years with Graves disease.

This clonotype was counted a single time. This clone may be a read error of a much larger clone one base away. The chain employs TRBV27 and TRBJ2-3; weak D call: TRBD1 (5 bases). This CDR3 has 16 amino acids. Trimming shortened V by 1 base and J by 1 base, and 12 bases separated the two germline ends. Germline CDR1 is MNHEY and CDR2 is SMNVEV (reference sequence). The CDR3 is CASSLYRSRGTDTQYF. The CDR3 nucleotides are TGTGCCAGCAGTTTATATAGGAGCAGGGGCACAGATACGCAGTATTTT.

This clonotype was found many times. This rearrangement joins TRBV6-1 to TRBJ2-2, with 13 bases that match TRBD2. V dropped 6 bases and J dropped 7; count of bases not matched to a gene: 14. Germline lookup yields CDR1 MNHNS and CDR2 SASEGT. This CDR3 comprises 18 residues. The CDR3 is CASRSGQLAGGPSGELFF. For the CDR3, the DNA is TGTGCCAGCAGAAGCGGTCAACTAGCGGGAGGGCCCAGCGGGGAGCTGTTTTTT.

This chain connects TRBV6-5 to TRBJ2-7; the match to TRBD2 covers 10 bases. The CDR3 spans 14 residues. Germline V lookup: CDR1 MNHEY, CDR2 SVGAGI. Losses at the gene ends were 2 bases for V and 6 bases for J; bases not matched to a gene: 4. The CDR3 is CASSYLAGDLEQYF. CDR3 DNA: TGTGCCAGCAGTTACCTAGCGGGAGACCTCGAGCAGTACTTC.

This clonotype was picked up many times. The chain links TRBV28 to TRBJ1-5; D uncertain. The ends were cut back, 4 bases at V and 11 bases at J, with 12 bases in the middle. The length of the CDR3 is 12 residues. Looked up from germline, CDR1 is MDHEN and CDR2 is SYDVKM. CDR3 in amino acids: CASSSGPTSQHF. The CDR3 DNA reads as TGTGCCAGCAGTTCCGGACCTACTTCCCAGCATTTT.

The table lists this clonotype with many counts. This chain connects TRBV28 to TRBJ1-1; D is possibly TRBD1 (5 bases). The V and J ends lost 2 bases and 0 bases respectively, with 10 bases between them. The CDR3 length is 15 residues. CDR1 is MDHEN and CDR2 is SYDVKM in the germline V gene. In DNA form, the CDR3 reads TGTGCCAGCAGTTTACAGGGACTTTTGAACACTGAAGCTTTCTTT. Protein product: CASSLQGLLNTEAFF.

Details on this clonotype: One base away lies a much larger clone, so this may be a sequencing read error. This sequence joins TRBV6-2 or TRBV6-3 and TRBJ1-1; 8 bases map to TRBD1. CDR3 length equals 14 residues. Germline V gene lookup returns CDR1 MNHEY and CDR2 SVGEGT. V shed 5 bases and J 4 bases; nucleotides not matched to a gene: 6. The DNA for the CDR3 is TGTGCCAGCAGTCCCGTACAGGGGGGCACTGAAGCTTTCTTT. Translating gives CASSPVQGGTEAFF.

The chain links TRBV28 to TRBJ2-3; a possible D gene is TRBD2 (6 bases). V was clipped by 4 bases and J by 2 bases, with 16 bases between them. Germline V gene lookup returns CDR1 MDHEN and CDR2 SYDVKM. This CDR3 has 16 amino acids. The CDR3 sequence is CASSWERVRFTDTQYF. As DNA, the CDR3 is TGTGCCAGCAGTTGGGAGCGGGTACGGTTCACAGATACGCAGTATTTT.

The table lists this clonotype with many counts. The chain employs TRBV28 and TRBJ1-1; no firm D call. CDR1 MDHEN and CDR2 SYDVKM come from the germline V gene. Trimming shortened V by 3 bases and J by 1 base, and 9 bases separated the two germline ends. The CDR3 loop spans 14 amino acids. The CDR3 DNA reads as TGTGCCAGCAGTTTCTCCGGCCGGAACACTGAAGCTTTCTTT. Its translation: CASSFSGRNTEAFF.

This clonotype appeared a few times. A read error may be the cause here, since a much bigger clone is one base away. This chain joins TRBV7-9 and TRBJ2-1; 14 positions agree with TRBD2. After removal of 5 bases from V and 6 bases from J, the junction contained 3 bases not matched to a gene. This CDR3 is 15 amino acids long. CDR1 is SEHNR and CDR2 is FQNEAQ in the germline V gene (reference sequence). CDR3 DNA sequence: TGTGCCAGCAGCAGAGGGACTAGCGGGAGCAATGAGCAGTTCTTC. This sequence encodes CASSRGTSGSNEQFF.

This clonotype was observed many times. The genes are TRBV30 and TRBJ2-2, with D perhaps matching TRBD2 (5 bases). Trimming left V 6 bases short and J 6 bases short, with 11 bases between. Germline loops: CDR1 GTSNPN, CDR2 SVGIG (reference sequence). The length of the CDR3 is 12 residues. CDR3 nucleotides: TGTGCCTGTCTTAGCGTCCCCGGGGAGCTGTTTTTT. Protein: CACLSVPGELFF.

On this clonotype itself: A much larger clone is a single base away; this may be a read error. This chain links TRBV7-2 with TRBJ1-3, with 7 bases aligning to TRBD1. V was pared by 1 base and J by 0 bases, with 3 bases of the junction left unmatched. Germline V CDR1 and CDR2: SGHTA, FQGNSA. CDR3 length: 16 amino acids. The DNA for the CDR3 is TGTGCCAGCAGCTTAGTCCGGGACAGCTCTGGAAACACCATATATTTT. It yields the protein CASSLVRDSSGNTIYF.

The table lists this clonotype with many counts. The V gene is TRBV6-5, the J gene TRBJ2-5; 11 bases line up with TRBD2. Trimming took 0 bases from V and 1 from J; bases not matched to a gene: 4. The CDR3 is 17 residues long. Germline V gene lookup returns CDR1 MNHEY and CDR2 SVGAGI. As DNA, the CDR3 is TGTGCCAGCAGTTACTCGGGGACTAGCGGCCTCCAAGAGACCCAGTACTTC. Translated: CASSYSGTSGLQETQYF.

This chain connects TRBV20-1 to TRBJ2-3; D is possibly TRBD1 (5 bases). CDR1 is DFQATT and CDR2 is SNEGSKA in the germline V gene (reference sequence). The CDR3 totals 14 residues. V lost 6 bases, J lost 0 bases, and 13 bases lay in between. The DNA for the CDR3 is TGCAGTGCAACGACAGCTTCTAGCACAGATACGCAGTATTTT. Residues: CSATTASSTDTQYF.

This clonotype was recorded a few times. The chain carries TRBV12-3 or TRBV12-4 and TRBJ2-4, with 7 nucleotides matching TRBD2. J lost 0 bases, V lost 5 bases, and 13 bases had no gene match. The CDR3 spans 18 residues. CDR3 DNA: TGTGCCAGCAGTCCAGGACTAGTCGAGCCATTAGCCAAAAACATTCAGTACTTC. Translated, it gives CASSPGLVEPLAKNIQYF.

This clonotype has at least ten counts. The V call is TRBV7-9, the J call TRBJ2-5; tentative D call: TRBD1 (6 bases). CDR1 is SEHNR and CDR2 is FQNEAQ in the germline V gene (reference sequence). The V gene lost 2 bases and the J gene lost 3 bases, with 13 bases spanning the gap. The length of the CDR3 is 15 residues. The CDR3 protein is CASSLIMGTKETQYF. The DNA for the CDR3 is TGTGCCAGCAGCTTAATTATGGGGACAAAAGAGACCCAGTACTTC.

In this sample, this clonotype turned up a few times. The genes are TRBV27 and TRBJ1-1, with 10 bases lining up with TRBD1. There are 13 residues in the CDR3. The V gene's germline CDR1 is MNHEY and CDR2 SMNVEV (reference sequence). V shed 5 bases, J shed 10 bases, and the junction held 7 bases outside the gene matches. This chain's CDR3 is CASSRTGGLGAFF. The CDR3 DNA reads as TGTGCCAGCAGTAGGACAGGGGGTTTAGGAGCTTTCTTT.

V and J are TRBV12-3 or TRBV12-4 and TRBJ1-5; D not certain. V was trimmed by 5 bases and J by 5 bases, leaving 13 bases between them. This CDR3 region has 14 residues. The DNA for the CDR3 is TGTGCCAGCAGTCTCCGGCCTCGGCATCAGCCCCAGCATTTT. It is translated as CASSLRPRHQPQHF.

The CDR3 nucleotides are TGTGCCAGCAGCCCGGTGGGGCGGGACGCACCCCAATATGAGCAGTTCTTC. Translated: CASSPVGRDAPQYEQFF. The chain recombines TRBV5-6 with TRBJ2-1; a possible D gene is TRBD2 (6 bases). The germline CDR1 and CDR2 sequences are SGHDT and YYEEEE. The V gene lost 4 bases and the J gene lost 8 bases, with 25 bases spanning the gap. The CDR3 is made up of 17 amino acids.

V gene TRBV9 combines with J gene TRBJ2-1; no reliable D call. CDR1 and CDR2 from the germline V gene are SGDLS and YYNGEE. Between the trimmed V and J ends, which lost 0 bases and 6 bases, there was a span of 7 bases. The CDR3 runs to 13 residues. The CDR3 coding sequence is TGTGCCAGCAGCGTAGTGCCGGCCAATGAGCAGTTCTTC. Translated: CASSVVPANEQFF.

The chain combines TRBV7-9 with TRBJ2-1, with 8 nucleotides matching TRBD2. Trimming at V came to 1 base and at J to 7 bases, leaving 12 bases not matched to a gene. CDR3 size: 17 residues. The germline CDR1 and CDR2 sequences are SEHNR and FQNEAQ (reference sequence). CDR3 protein: CASSLGRREVGTNEQFF. CDR3 DNA sequence: TGTGCCAGCAGCTTAGGTCGGCGGGAGGTGGGAACAAATGAGCAGTTCTTC.

This clonotype was counted many times. The rearrangement links TRBV12-3 or TRBV12-4 to TRBJ2-7, with D perhaps TRBD2 (8 bases). V was clipped by 6 bases and J by 6 bases, with 21 bases between them. There are 15 residues in the CDR3. CDR3 nucleotides: TGTGCCAGCAGCCAGGGGGGCGGGAGGTACGGCGAGCAGTACTTC. This sequence encodes CASSQGGGRYGEQYF.

The CDR3 protein is CAWSPSGPYEQYF. CDR3 sequence (DNA): TGTGCCTGGAGCCCTAGCGGGCCCTACGAGCAGTACTTC. This chain uses TRBV30 with TRBJ2-7, with 8 bases lining up with TRBD2. V lost 3 bases to trimming and J lost 2 bases; unmatched junction nucleotides: 3. Per germline, CDR1 GTSNPN and CDR2 SVGIG (reference sequence). The CDR3 is 13 amino acids.

The chain couples TRBV28 to TRBJ1-6; no reliable D call. Per germline, CDR1 MDHEN and CDR2 SYDVKM. V dropped 5 bases and J dropped 6 bases, with 8 bases sitting between them. The CDR3 loop spans 13 amino acids. The CDR3 region is CASSRTSNSPLHF. The CDR3 region has the DNA TGTGCCAGCAGTCGAACCTCTAATTCACCCCTCCACTTT.

The chain employs TRBV12-3 or TRBV12-4 and TRBJ2-1, with 9 positions matching TRBD2. V lost 4 bases to trimming and J lost 7 bases; unmatched junction nucleotides: 8. The CDR3 has 15 amino acids. The CDR3 sequence is CASSWGGRAFNEQFF. The CDR3 bases are TGTGCCAGCAGTTGGGGCGGGAGGGCCTTTAATGAGCAGTTCTTC.

This clonotype came up many times. The gene calls are TRBV27 and TRBJ2-1; 10 positions match TRBD1. J lost 7 bases, V lost 3 bases, and 6 bases had no gene match. Per germline, CDR1 MNHEY and CDR2 SMNVEV (reference sequence). This CDR3 is built from 15 residues. The CDR3 DNA sequence: TGTGCCAGCAGTTTGTTACCGGGACAGGGGAATGAGCAGTTCTTC. It specifies CASSLLPGQGNEQFF.

This clonotype was detected ten times or more. This rearrangement joins TRBV6-1 to TRBJ2-7; D possibly corresponds to TRBD1 (6 bases). V dropped 2 bases and J dropped 6 bases, with 8 bases sitting between them. The germline V gene encodes CDR1 MNHNS and CDR2 SASEGT. There are 12 residues in the CDR3. The DNA of the CDR3 is TGTGCCAGCAGTGAAACAGGGATCGAGCAGTACTTC. It encodes CASSETGIEQYF.

V and J are TRBV20-1 and TRBJ2-7, with 7 bases aligning to TRBD1. The length of the CDR3 is 15 residues. The germline V gene has CDR1 DFQATT and CDR2 SNEGSKA (reference sequence). The junction had 12 bases not matched to a gene; V was cut back by 4 bases and J by 3 bases. The CDR3 DNA reads as TGCAGTGCTAAGGGTCTGGAGAGGGGGCTCTACGAGCAGTACTTC. It translates to CSAKGLERGLYEQYF.

This clonotype was seen many times. The chain combines TRBV9 with TRBJ2-7, with 9 bases that match TRBD2. Germline CDR1 SGDLS, CDR2 YYNGEE. J lost 6 bases, V lost 3 bases, and 7 bases had no gene match. CDR3 length: 14 amino acids. This CDR3 is CASSAGLAGGEQYF. The CDR3 nucleotides are TGTGCCAGCAGCGCGGGACTAGCCGGCGGCGAGCAGTACTTC.

The CDR3 sequence: CATSPVGVKDTQYF. The CDR3 region has the DNA TGTGCCACCAGTCCAGTCGGAGTTAAGGATACGCAGTATTTT. The chain joins TRBV24-1 to TRBJ2-3; no clear D gene. V was cut by 6 bases and J by 6 bases, with 15 bases left in between. Germline V lookup: CDR1 KGHDR, CDR2 SFDVKD. This CDR3 has 14 residues.

In its sample, this clonotype was seen many times. The chain is built from TRBV29-1 and TRBJ1-1, with D tentatively TRBD1 (6 bases). Deletions cut 3 bases from V and 5 bases from J, with 19 bases between. The CDR3 is made up of 15 amino acids. Germline CDR1 SQVTM, CDR2 ANQGSEA. The CDR3 reads CSVEGRAGARTEAFF. The DNA of the CDR3 is TGCAGCGTTGAGGGGAGGGCAGGGGCGAGGACTGAAGCTTTCTTT.